This entry lists 5 T cell receptor beta chains sequenced from one sample in a study of T cells in Graves' hyperthyroidism and ophthalmopathy. RNA transcripts provided the source from which TCR beta CDR3 regions were amplified. TCR CDR3 underwent first-round RT-PCR with the HTBI primer set. TCRdb reprocessed the multiplex PCR reads via MiXCR and lists one record per CDR3 protein. This sample has fewer than 650,000 distinct CDR3 sequences, with approximately 15% found just once. The specimen sequenced was blood. Every receptor here comes from a woman aged 40-49 years with Graves' hyperthyroidism.

There are many counts of this clonotype. This chain joins TRBV2 and TRBJ2-6, with D maybe TRBD2 (6 bases). Germline-derived CDR1 and CDR2 are SNHLY and FYNNEI. This CDR3 is built from 15 residues. With 6 bases removed from V and 4 bases from J, the gap between germline ends came to 13 bases. CDR3 region: CASRPGRSGANVLTF. The CDR3 region has the DNA TGTGCCAGCAGACCAGGGAGGTCAGGGGCCAACGTCCTGACTTTC. Variable domain in full (rest from reference TRBV2 and TRBJ2-6): EPEVTQTPSHQVTQMGQEVILRCVPISNHLYFYWYRQILGQKVEFLVSFYNNEISEKSEIFDDQFSVERPDGSNFTLKIRSTKLEDSAMYFCASRPGRSGANVLTFGAGSRLTVL.

This clonotype was counted ten times or more. The CDR3 DNA is TGTGCCAGCAGCTTAGTAAGTGCCGGGACTAGCATCTATGAGCAGTTCTTC. Translation: CASSLVSAGTSIYEQFF. J is TRBJ2-1 and V is TRBV7-2; 9 bases are a match to TRBD2. Looked up from germline, CDR1 is SGHTA and CDR2 is FQGNSA. The CDR3 totals 17 residues. With 1 base clipped from V and 8 bases from J, the junction kept 12 bases outside the gene matches.

This chain uses TRBV19 with TRBJ1-2; D gene ambiguous. The CDR3 sequence is 11 residues long. Between the trimmed V and J ends, which lost 2 bases and 7 bases, there was a span of 5 bases. Germline lookup yields CDR1 LNHDA and CDR2 SQIVND (reference sequence). The CDR3 bases are TGTGCCAGTAGTATACGGGGTGGCTACACCTTC. Protein sequence: CASSIRGGYTF.

This clonotype was seen many times. The CDR3 loop reads CATSGETAGGAFQPQHF. CDR3 DNA: TGTGCCACCAGTGGCGAAACCGCGGGGGGCGCGTTTCAGCCCCAGCATTTT. The V and J genes are TRBV24-1 and TRBJ1-5; TRBD1 might be the D (6 bases). Germline V gene lookup returns CDR1 KGHDR and CDR2 SFDVKD. The CDR3 has 17 amino acids. V lost 5 bases to trimming and J lost 6 bases, with 22 bases between them.

V usage is TRBV11-2 and J usage is TRBJ2-3; D might be TRBD1 or TRBD2, each matching 5 bases. CDR1 is SGHAT and CDR2 is FQNNGV in the germline V gene. CDR3 length equals 13 residues. V lost 4 bases to trimming and J lost 11 bases, with 16 bases between them. CDR3 nucleotides: TGTGCCAGCAGCTCCACTCCGGGACCTTTGCAGTATTTT. Protein sequence: CASSSTPGPLQYF.